Given below is one TCR beta chain in context. No cognate antigen has been identified for it. Base qualities are not provided; no much larger clone lies one nucleotide away. This entry is derived from a study of CD8 T cells in ankylosing spondylitis (dated by TCRdb to 2017 to 2019). About the study as a whole: The study profiled T cell receptor beta repertoires in healthy donors and ankylosing spondylitis patients to find disease-linked TCR variants. The full study cohort comprised some 27 ankylosing spondylitis patients and about 110 healthy donors. Samples of peripheral blood were taken, and for ankylosing spondylitis patients, synovial fluid was collected as well.

The investigation overall reported the following: Some of the motif variants had been reported before in the synovial fluid and blood of reactive arthritis patients, a finding that suggests common disease-initiation mechanisms. A TCR beta motif of several highly homologous amino acid variants appeared characteristic of blood from ankylosing spondylitis patients. According to the report, matched synovial fluid samples from ankylosing spondylitis patients were significantly enriched for the disease-linked clones. A CD8+ phenotype was shown by the disease-linked clones, which were found at relatively low frequencies in peripheral blood.

The CDR3 contains 14 residues, cysteine and phenylalanine counted. The read is trimmed to its CDR3 DNA, 42 bases read in frame from base 1. The V end loses 2 bases and the J end loses 3 bases, and a stretch of 10 bases separates them. Per the germline V gene (reference sequence), LGHDT is the CDR1 and YNNKEL is the CDR2. Sequenced on an Illumina HiSeq 2500. Quantitative 5'-RACE with molecular barcodes was used to prepare TCR beta libraries. The published analysis was carried out like this. To identify disease-linked TCR variants, a new computational method was used, one built on a probabilistic model of VDJ rearrangement. TCRdb trimmed public reads at Q25 via fastp, called clones via MiXCR and kept in-frame beta chains. Identical CDR3 proteins give one entry, which carries the most common genes and DNA. Clone size and V and J calls follow TCRdb, not the original study. Counted in this sample were a few hundred thousand distinct CDR3 sequences; approximately 22% of them appeared once. Around 14% of the sample is in the top ten clones.

Material: blood, either unsorted or a sorted T cell fraction (not recorded which). Rearrangement joined TRBV3-1 to TRBJ2-5; the D gene identity is not certain. The TCR originated in a male donor with ankylosing spondylitis or in good health (not recorded which). The DNA sequence is TGTGCCAGCAGCCAAAAGGACGGAAAAGAGACCCAGTACTTC. Translated, it reads CASSQKDGKETQYF.